The source of this TCR beta chain is a study of CD8+ T cells in alopecia areata. Germline CDR1 SGHRS, CDR2 YFSETQ. The CDR3 is 13 residues long. V was clipped by 3 bases and J by 6 bases, with 10 bases between them. Sequencing templates came from extracted RNA that was reverse transcribed into cDNA. Libraries were prepared by immunoSEQ multiplex PCR; TCRdb keeps only in-frame clonotypes and omits some of them. The sample records about 110,000 clones, 50% to 70% being singletons. Sequences were obtained from NKG2D-low CD8+ T cells sorted from blood. V gene TRBV5-1 combines with J gene TRBJ2-1, with D possibly being TRBD2 (6 bases). This receptor was obtained from a human donor with alopecia areata. In DNA form, the CDR3 reads TGCGCCAGCAGCTACGGGAGTCCCAATGAGCAGTTCTTC. Translated, it gives CASSYGSPNEQFF.